This entry concerns a single T cell receptor (beta chain). How the authors handled the data: Using reference gene primer amplification, nucleated cell counts were estimated. The table came from immunoSEQ multiplex PCR; TCRdb's copy has only in-frame clones and leaves some out. That table gives V, J and clone size, and the DNA gave D and trimming. The data show 300,000 to 400,000 clones, with over 75% seen just once and more than 0.85% held by the top ten. The data stem from a study of blood T cell repertoires in COVID-19. Germline V CDR1 and CDR2: LGHNT, FRNRAP. J was trimmed by 0 bases and V by 6 bases; bases with no gene match: 17. CDR3 length: 20 amino acids. Individuals drawn from 20 to 25 US areas were roughly 18 to 95 years old. Cohort placement rested on clinical history that participants reported themselves.

Sequenced: PBMCs or T cells enriched from blood (not recorded which). V gene TRBV12-5 combines with J gene TRBJ2-1; TRBD2 matches 10 bases. The receptor was isolated from a woman aged 25-40 years with acute COVID-19. CDR3 bases: TGTGCTAGTGGCATAAATAAACGAACTAGCGGGGTGACCTCCTACAATGAGCAGTTCTTC. Residues: CASGINKRTSGVTSYNEQFF.